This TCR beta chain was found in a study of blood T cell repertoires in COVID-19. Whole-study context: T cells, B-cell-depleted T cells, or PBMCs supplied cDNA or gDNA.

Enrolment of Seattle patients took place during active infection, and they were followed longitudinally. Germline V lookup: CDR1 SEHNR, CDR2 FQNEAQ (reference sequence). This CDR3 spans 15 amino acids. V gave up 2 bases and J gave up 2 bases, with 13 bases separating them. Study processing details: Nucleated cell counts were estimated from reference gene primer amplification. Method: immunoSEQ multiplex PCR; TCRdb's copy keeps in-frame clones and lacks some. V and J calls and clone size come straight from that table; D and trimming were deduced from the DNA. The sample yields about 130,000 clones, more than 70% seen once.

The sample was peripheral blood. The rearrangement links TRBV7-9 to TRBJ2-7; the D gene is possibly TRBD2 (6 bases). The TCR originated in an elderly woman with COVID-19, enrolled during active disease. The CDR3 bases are TGTGCCAGCAGCTTACTCTCGGGAGCAGCCTACGAGCAGTACTTC. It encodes CASSLLSGAAYEQYF.